The T cell receptor beta chain under discussion was sequenced for a study of T-cell reconstitution after alpha-beta-depleted transplantation in children. Trimming cost V 0 bases and J 7 bases, with 15 bases left between them. Per germline, CDR1 MNHEY and CDR2 SVGAGI. This CDR3 has 15 amino acids. The table lists this clonotype with many counts. This sample's TCRbeta library carried unique molecular identifier barcodes. One entry per CDR3 protein, called by TCRdb with MiXCR from the PCR reads. The sample lists tens of thousands of distinct CDR3 sequences, around 9.2% occurring once. This clonotype was obtained from a male patient aged 2 to 9 who had a stem cell transplant for chronic granulomatous disease, so the T cells may come from the graft donor. Sequencing used PBMCs, mostly from graft donor cells, obtained 60 days after TCRalphabeta/CD19-depleted stem cell transplant. This chain links TRBV6-5 with TRBJ2-5, with D possibly being TRBD1 or TRBD2 (6 bases each). The CDR3 is CASSYSMGGGVTQYF. CDR3 DNA sequence: TGTGCCAGCAGTTACTCGATGGGGGGCGGAGTGACCCAGTACTTC.